This TCR beta chain was identified in a study of T cell repertoires in cytomegalovirus infection. Whole-study context: Researchers turned to recently identified HLA-C-restricted CMV epitopes as well as well-studied HLA-B-restricted ones. The public TCR beta signatures pointed to both CMV infection and matching HLA type.

V lost 5 bases and J 4 bases, leaving 18 bases between the germline ends. The CDR3 length is 15 residues. CDR1 and CDR2 from the germline V gene are LGHDT and YNNKEL (reference sequence). TCRdb independently ran MiXCR on the reads; one entry per CDR3 protein. In the table there are around 900,000 distinct CDR3 sequences, around 32% of which are singletons. Study results and limitations: Of the TCR beta families, the public ones yielded a cumulative frequency that identified carriers of CMV plus the relevant HLA. In two of eight donors, the top clonotype was HLA-C-restricted CMV-specific.

Only one count was recorded for this clonotype. Its antigen is currently unknown. The sample was cultured CD8+ T cells from PBMCs, taken from culture after CMV antigen stimulation. The TCR originated in a human donor in good health (CMV status not recorded). Some clones in this sample may be carry-over from other donors' samples. The chain uses TRBV3-1 and TRBJ2-7; the D gene is possibly TRBD1 (6 bases). CDR3 in DNA: TGTGCCAGCAGCTTAGGACAGCTCCGTCCATACGAGCAGTACTTC. It translates to CASSLGQLRPYEQYF.